This TCR beta chain was found in a study of beta chain features in type 1 diabetes. Sorted populations all had greater than 95% purity. The sequenced template was cDNA made from the entire isolated RNA. TCRdb keeps only in-frame clones here, not all; method: immunoSEQ multiplex PCR. The top ten clones hold 2.3% of a sample with 100,000 to 150,000 clones, about a sixth of them seen once. This clone was observed a handful of times. Its antigen is still unknown. Other nucleotide sequences from this sample produce the same CDR3. Deletions cut 4 bases from V and 2 bases from J, with 2 bases between. The CDR3 is 10 amino acids. The germline V gene encodes CDR1 SQVTM and CDR2 ANQGSEA. General study results and limits: Moderately but significantly shorter TCRB CDR3s were found in Type 1 diabetes patients in all four CD4+ subsets.

The rearrangement uses TRBV29-1 and TRBJ1-1, with D unclear. Sample: central memory CD4+ T cells from blood. The clonotype originates from a man aged 25-45 years with type 1 diabetes. The CDR3 reads CSVANTEAFF. CDR3 nucleotides: TGCAGCGTTGCTAACACTGAAGCTTTCTTT.